The following is a T cell receptor beta chain sequence with its context. The antigen remains unidentified. The data originate from a study of CD8 T cells in ankylosing spondylitis. The trim removed 1 base at V and 9 bases at J, leaving 8 bases unmatched. The CDR3 is 16 residues long. Germline V CDR1 and CDR2: SGHTA, FQGNSA. The study's findings and limits: A subset of motif variants has previously been described in the synovial fluid and blood of reactive arthritis. The study looked at matched synovial fluid samples from ankylosing spondylitis patients. Disease-linked clones were reported to be significantly enriched there. Typical of ankylosing spondylitis blood, it appeared, was a TCR beta motif of about eight highly homologous variants.

MiXCR, run by TCRdb on the 5' RACE reads, gives a single entry per CDR3 protein. The sample yields roughly 220,000 distinct CDR3 sequences, 10% seen once. V and J are TRBV7-2 and TRBJ2-3, with 12 positions matching TRBD2. The sequence was collected from a male donor with ankylosing spondylitis or in good health (not recorded which). Sequences were obtained from blood, either unsorted or a sorted T cell fraction (not recorded which). The CDR3 region has the DNA TGTGCCAGCAGCTTAGAAGTCGCGACTAGCGGGGGAACGCAGTATTTT. Amino acids: CASSLEVATSGGTQYF.